Included here is one TCR beta chain sequence, with context. This entry comes from a study of cytomegalovirus exposure and HLA in healthy donors. The CDR3 length is 13 residues. V was clipped by 3 bases and J by 9 bases, with 13 bases between them. The germline V gene encodes CDR1 SGDLS and CDR2 YYNGEE. The primer mix had 60 Vbeta and 13 Jbeta primers. Sequencing was performed with immunoSEQ multiplex PCR; in TCRdb, only in-frame clones are kept and a portion is missing. This table has tens of thousands of clones, roughly 79% appearing once. The material sequenced was PBMCs. The chain recombines TRBV9 with TRBJ2-4; D is possibly TRBD1 (5 bases). This clonotype was sampled from a male donor in good health and CMV-seronegative. CDR3 region: CASSAYPQGIQYF. The CDR3 region has the DNA TGTGCCAGCAGCGCCTATCCTCAGGGCATTCAGTACTTC.